This is a list of T cell receptor beta chains from one sample in a study of shared clonotypes between healthy human individuals. The assay was immunoSEQ multiplex PCR, and TCRdb's table has in-frame clones only and misses some. There are about 1.5 million clones in the sample; 95% to 99% occur only once, and roughly 0.4% lies in the top ten. The sample consisted of naive CD4+ T cells sorted from blood. Receptors were obtained from a man aged 25 to 40 in good health. Both conserved end residues are part of each CDR3. D genes are given only for firm matches. Where a row states a size, it is once, few, many or the class of an expanded clone; other rows omit it.

len: 12
v_gene: TRBV30
j_gene: TRBJ1-1
d_gene: NA
abundance: NA
CDR3aa: CAWIQGAAEAFF
CDR3nt: TGTGCCTGGATACAGGGTGCCGCTGAAGCTTTCTTT

len: 13
v_gene: TRBV2
j_gene: TRBJ1-1
d_gene: TRBD1
abundance: NA
CDR3aa: CASGGDRSTEAFF
CDR3nt: TGTGCCAGCGGGGGGGACAGGAGCACTGAAGCTTTCTTT

len: 17
v_gene: TRBV14
j_gene: TRBJ2-1
d_gene: TRBD2
abundance: NA
CDR3aa: CASSQGGGLAGYNEQFF
CDR3nt: TGTGCCAGCAGCCAAGGAGGTGGACTAGCGGGATACAATGAGCAGTTCTTC

len: 15
v_gene: TRBV10-3
j_gene: TRBJ2-7
d_gene: NA
abundance: NA
CDR3aa: CAISEWRLGSYEQYF
CDR3nt: TGTGCCATCAGTGAGTGGAGGCTGGGTTCCTACGAGCAGTACTTC

len: 16
v_gene: TRBV7-9
j_gene: TRBJ2-7
d_gene: TRBD1
abundance: NA
CDR3aa: CASSPGLGTGEAEQYF
CDR3nt: TGTGCCAGCAGCCCCGGGCTTGGGACAGGGGAGGCCGAGCAGTACTTC

len: 12
v_gene: TRBV28
j_gene: TRBJ1-5
d_gene: NA
abundance: NA
CDR3aa: CASSTVNQPQHF
CDR3nt: TGTGCCAGCAGTACAGTCAATCAGCCCCAGCATTTT

len: 14
v_gene: TRBV5-1
j_gene: TRBJ2-1
d_gene: NA
abundance: NA
CDR3aa: CASSPGPSYNEQFF
CDR3nt: TGCGCCAGCAGTCCGGGGCCCTCCTACAATGAGCAGTTCTTC

len: 15
v_gene: TRBV6-1
j_gene: TRBJ1-4
d_gene: NA
abundance: NA
CDR3aa: CASNSGEATNEKLFF
CDR3nt: TGTGCCAGCAACTCGGGGGAGGCAACTAATGAAAAACTGTTTTTT

len: 15
v_gene: TRBV6-1
j_gene: TRBJ1-1
d_gene: TRBD1
abundance: once
CDR3aa: CASRTPGQGGTEAFF
CDR3nt: TGTGCCAGCAGGACCCCGGGACAGGGGGGCACTGAAGCTTTCTTT

len: 14
v_gene: TRBV4-1
j_gene: TRBJ2-7
d_gene: NA
abundance: NA
CDR3aa: CASSPTGRAYEQYF
CDR3nt: TGCGCCAGCAGCCCGACGGGCCGTGCCTACGAGCAGTACTTC

len: 12
v_gene: TRBV5-1
j_gene: TRBJ2-1
d_gene: NA
abundance: once
CDR3aa: CASSLEGPEQFF
CDR3nt: TGCGCCAGCAGCTTGGAGGGCCCCGAGCAGTTCTTC

len: 11
v_gene: TRBV28
j_gene: TRBJ2-1
d_gene: NA
abundance: once
CDR3aa: CASRQDNEQFF
CDR3nt: TGTGCCAGCAGGCAAGACAATGAGCAGTTCTTC

len: 12
v_gene: TRBV18
j_gene: TRBJ2-1
d_gene: NA
abundance: NA
CDR3aa: CASSPAENEQFF
CDR3nt: TGTGCCAGCTCACCGGCAGAAAATGAGCAGTTCTTC

len: 14
v_gene: TRBV25-1
j_gene: TRBJ2-7
d_gene: NA
abundance: NA
CDR3aa: CASSVDPTTYEQYF
CDR3nt: TGTGCCAGCAGTGTAGACCCTACCACCTACGAGCAGTACTTC

len: 16
v_gene: TRBV16
j_gene: TRBJ1-5
d_gene: TRBD1
abundance: NA
CDR3aa: CASSQGLQGGFQPQHF
CDR3nt: TGTGCCAGCAGCCAAGGGCTACAGGGGGGATTTCAGCCCCAGCATTTT

len: 15
v_gene: TRBV9
j_gene: TRBJ1-1
d_gene: NA
abundance: NA
CDR3aa: CASSVGQVLSTEAFF
CDR3nt: TGTGCCAGCAGCGTAGGTCAAGTGCTGAGCACTGAAGCTTTCTTT

len: 12
v_gene: TRBV6-5
j_gene: TRBJ2-1
d_gene: NA
abundance: NA
CDR3aa: CASSPTGNEQFF
CDR3nt: TGTGCCAGCAGCCCTACTGGCAATGAGCAGTTCTTC

len: 13
v_gene: TRBV18
j_gene: TRBJ1-1
d_gene: NA
abundance: NA
CDR3aa: CASSAGANTEAFF
CDR3nt: TGTGCCAGCTCAGCCGGGGCGAACACTGAAGCTTTCTTT

len: 14
v_gene: TRBV5-6
j_gene: TRBJ2-7
d_gene: NA
abundance: NA
CDR3aa: CASSSPAFLYEQYF
CDR3nt: TGTGCCAGCAGCTCCCCAGCCTTTTTATACGAGCAGTACTTC

len: 13
v_gene: TRBV5-5
j_gene: TRBJ2-5
d_gene: NA
abundance: NA
CDR3aa: CASSQSIQETQYF
CDR3nt: TGTGCCAGCAGCCAGTCAATTCAAGAGACCCAGTACTTC

len: 19
v_gene: TRBV18
j_gene: TRBJ1-4
d_gene: NA
abundance: NA
CDR3aa: CASSPVGQGRAATNEKLFF
CDR3nt: TGTGCCAGCTCACCAGTCGGGCAGGGCCGTGCAGCAACTAATGAAAAACTGTTTTTT

len: 16
v_gene: TRBV5-1
j_gene: TRBJ1-4
d_gene: NA
abundance: NA
CDR3aa: CASSLPQGSTNEKLFF
CDR3nt: TGCGCCAGCAGCTTGCCGCAGGGTTCCACTAATGAAAAACTGTTTTTT

len: 14
v_gene: TRBV5-1
j_gene: TRBJ2-3
d_gene: TRBD1
abundance: NA
CDR3aa: CASSLMTGSDTQYF
CDR3nt: TGCGCCAGCAGCCTAATGACAGGGTCAGATACGCAGTATTTT

len: 15
v_gene: TRBV7-8
j_gene: TRBJ2-7
d_gene: NA
abundance: NA
CDR3aa: CASSLAGPSSYEQYF
CDR3nt: TGTGCCAGCAGCTTAGCCGGGCCAAGCTCCTACGAGCAGTACTTC

len: 15
v_gene: TRBV11-3
j_gene: TRBJ2-6
d_gene: NA
abundance: NA
CDR3aa: CASSKGVTGANVLTF
CDR3nt: TGTGCCAGCAGCAAAGGGGTTACTGGGGCCAACGTCCTGACTTTC

len: 13
v_gene: TRBV5-4
j_gene: TRBJ1-1
d_gene: NA
abundance: NA
CDR3aa: CASTRAGGAEAFF
CDR3nt: TGTGCCAGCACCCGGGCCGGGGGGGCCGAAGCTTTCTTT

len: 14
v_gene: TRBV2
j_gene: TRBJ1-1
d_gene: TRBD1
abundance: NA
CDR3aa: CASSVDRSNTEAFF
CDR3nt: TGTGCCAGCAGCGTGGACAGGAGTAACACTGAAGCTTTCTTT

len: 14
v_gene: TRBV11-2
j_gene: TRBJ2-5
d_gene: NA
abundance: once
CDR3aa: CASSDFSERETQYF
CDR3nt: TGTGCCAGCAGCGATTTCTCGGAGCGTGAGACCCAGTACTTC

len: 16
v_gene: TRBV19
j_gene: TRBJ1-5
d_gene: TRBD1
abundance: NA
CDR3aa: CASSNRDSLSNQPQHF
CDR3nt: TGTGCCAGCTCCAACCGGGACAGCCTTAGCAATCAGCCCCAGCATTTT

len: 11
v_gene: TRBV2
j_gene: TRBJ2-3
d_gene: NA
abundance: NA
CDR3aa: CASSSPRTQYF
CDR3nt: TGTGCCAGCAGTTCCCCTCGTACGCAGTATTTT

len: 13
v_gene: TRBV5-5
j_gene: TRBJ2-2
d_gene: NA
abundance: NA
CDR3aa: CASKLVVAGELFF
CDR3nt: TGTGCCAGCAAATTAGTAGTAGCCGGGGAGCTGTTTTTT

len: 15
v_gene: TRBV5-1
j_gene: TRBJ2-1
d_gene: NA
abundance: NA
CDR3aa: CASSLEVGSGNEQFF
CDR3nt: TGCGCCAGCAGCTTGGAAGTCGGGAGTGGCAATGAGCAGTTCTTC

len: 14
v_gene: TRBV10-2
j_gene: TRBJ2-3
d_gene: NA
abundance: NA
CDR3aa: CASNTRGATDTQYF
CDR3nt: TGCGCCAGCAATACTAGAGGAGCTACAGATACGCAGTATTTT

len: 14
v_gene: TRBV6-5
j_gene: TRBJ1-1
d_gene: NA
abundance: once
CDR3aa: CASSYLGVNTEAFF
CDR3nt: TGTGCCAGCAGTTACCTTGGGGTGAACACTGAAGCTTTCTTT

len: 12
v_gene: TRBV6-5
j_gene: TRBJ2-7
d_gene: NA
abundance: NA
CDR3aa: CASSYRGPEQYF
CDR3nt: TGTGCCAGCAGTTACAGGGGTCCCGAGCAGTACTTC

len: 15
v_gene: TRBV27
j_gene: TRBJ2-5
d_gene: TRBD1
abundance: NA
CDR3aa: CASSFFTGVSETQYF
CDR3nt: TGTGCCAGCAGTTTTTTCACAGGGGTGTCGGAGACCCAGTACTTC

len: 12
v_gene: TRBV2
j_gene: TRBJ2-3
d_gene: NA
abundance: NA
CDR3aa: CASSISTDTQYF
CDR3nt: TGTGCCAGCAGTATAAGCACAGATACGCAGTATTTT

len: 14
v_gene: TRBV28
j_gene: TRBJ2-1
d_gene: TRBD1
abundance: NA
CDR3aa: CASSTAGRGHEQFF
CDR3nt: TGTGCCAGCAGTACGGCGGGCAGGGGGCATGAGCAGTTCTTC

len: 14
v_gene: TRBV10-1
j_gene: TRBJ2-7
d_gene: TRBD1
abundance: NA
CDR3aa: CASSTGDRHYEQYF
CDR3nt: TGCGCCAGCAGCACCGGGGACAGGCATTACGAGCAGTACTTC

len: 17
v_gene: TRBV5-1
j_gene: TRBJ2-1
d_gene: TRBD2
abundance: NA
CDR3aa: CASSPGRGGRAGGEQFF
CDR3nt: TGCGCCAGCAGCCCTGGACGTGGCGGGAGGGCCGGCGGTGAGCAGTTCTTC

len: 8
v_gene: TRBV30
j_gene: TRBJ2-7
d_gene: NA
abundance: NA
CDR3aa: CALEEQYF
CDR3nt: TGTGCCTTGGAGGAGCAGTACTTC

len: 14
v_gene: TRBV10-2
j_gene: TRBJ2-1
d_gene: NA
abundance: NA
CDR3aa: CASGIAGAYNEQFF
CDR3nt: TGCGCCAGCGGGATAGCAGGAGCTTACAATGAGCAGTTCTTC

len: 16
v_gene: TRBV7-6
j_gene: TRBJ1-5
d_gene: NA
abundance: NA
CDR3aa: CASFSPHSYSNQPQHF
CDR3nt: TGTGCCAGCTTTAGCCCCCATTCCTATAGCAATCAGCCCCAGCATTTT

len: 14
v_gene: TRBV10-3
j_gene: TRBJ2-3
d_gene: NA
abundance: NA
CDR3aa: CAISRTGAGDTQYF
CDR3nt: TGTGCCATCAGCCGGACTGGGGCAGGGGATACGCAGTATTTT

len: 18
v_gene: TRBV7-3
j_gene: TRBJ2-6
d_gene: TRBD1
abundance: NA
CDR3aa: CASGPYRGPPSGANVLTF
CDR3nt: TGTGCCAGCGGGCCGTACAGGGGCCCACCCTCTGGGGCCAACGTCCTGACTTTC

len: 14
v_gene: TRBV5-4
j_gene: TRBJ2-1
d_gene: TRBD1
abundance: NA
CDR3aa: CASSLGTAYNEQFF
CDR3nt: TGTGCCAGCAGCTTAGGGACAGCCTACAATGAGCAGTTCTTC

len: 17
v_gene: TRBV7-2
j_gene: TRBJ2-1
d_gene: TRBD2
abundance: NA
CDR3aa: CASSLRGGLAGGNEQFF
CDR3nt: TGTGCCAGCAGCTTAAGAGGGGGACTAGCGGGAGGAAATGAGCAGTTCTTC

len: 16
v_gene: TRBV9
j_gene: TRBJ2-3
d_gene: TRBD2
abundance: NA
CDR3aa: CASSLRLAGPTDTQYF
CDR3nt: TGTGCCAGCAGTTTGAGACTAGCGGGCCCCACAGATACGCAGTATTTT

len: 20
v_gene: TRBV21-1
j_gene: TRBJ2-3
d_gene: NA
abundance: NA
CDR3aa: CASSSSSGSSTIRVTDTQYF
CDR3nt: TGTGCCAGCAGCTCTTCTAGCGGGAGTTCAACGATTCGAGTCACAGATACGCAGTATTTT

len: 15
v_gene: TRBV11-2
j_gene: TRBJ2-7
d_gene: NA
abundance: NA
CDR3aa: CASSYLSGPPYEQYF
CDR3nt: TGTGCCAGCAGCTACCTTAGCGGCCCACCCTACGAGCAGTACTTC

len: 14
v_gene: TRBV30
j_gene: TRBJ2-5
d_gene: TRBD2
abundance: NA
CDR3aa: CAWSRGGSQETQYF
CDR3nt: TGTGCCTGGAGCCGGGGCGGGAGCCAAGAGACCCAGTACTTC

len: 14
v_gene: TRBV5-4
j_gene: TRBJ2-1
d_gene: NA
abundance: NA
CDR3aa: CASSLESSYNEQFF
CDR3nt: TGTGCCAGCAGCTTGGAGAGCTCCTACAATGAGCAGTTCTTC

len: 14
v_gene: TRBV29-1
j_gene: TRBJ2-3
d_gene: NA
abundance: NA
CDR3aa: CSVEQSTGADTQYF
CDR3nt: TGCAGCGTTGAACAGTCGACGGGGGCAGATACGCAGTATTTT

len: 14
v_gene: TRBV11-2
j_gene: TRBJ1-4
d_gene: NA
abundance: NA
CDR3aa: CASSLFGAREKLFF
CDR3nt: TGTGCCAGCAGCTTATTCGGGGCGCGGGAAAAACTGTTTTTT

len: 13
v_gene: TRBV2
j_gene: TRBJ2-5
d_gene: NA
abundance: NA
CDR3aa: CASSVVREETQYF
CDR3nt: TGTGCCAGCAGTGTGGTCAGGGAAGAGACCCAGTACTTC

len: 17
v_gene: TRBV7-9
j_gene: TRBJ1-2
d_gene: TRBD1
abundance: NA
CDR3aa: CASSEDRDSRSGYGYTF
CDR3nt: TGTGCCAGCAGCGAAGACCGGGACAGTAGATCGGGCTATGGCTACACCTTC

len: 13
v_gene: TRBV28
j_gene: TRBJ2-1
d_gene: TRBD2
abundance: NA
CDR3aa: CASSLAGDNEQFF
CDR3nt: TGTGCCAGCTCCCTAGCGGGGGACAATGAGCAGTTCTTC

len: 17
v_gene: TRBV18
j_gene: TRBJ2-7
d_gene: TRBD2
abundance: NA
CDR3aa: CASSPGTSGYNSYEQYF
CDR3nt: TGTGCCAGCTCACCCGGGACTAGCGGGTACAACTCCTACGAGCAGTACTTC

len: 13
v_gene: TRBV9
j_gene: TRBJ2-1
d_gene: NA
abundance: NA
CDR3aa: CASSVGSVGEQFF
CDR3nt: TGTGCCAGCAGCGTAGGATCGGTTGGTGAGCAGTTCTTC

len: 17
v_gene: TRBV11-2
j_gene: TRBJ2-5
d_gene: TRBD2
abundance: NA
CDR3aa: CASSLGLGAGVGETQYF
CDR3nt: TGTGCCAGCAGCTTAGGTCTGGGAGCGGGAGTGGGGGAGACCCAGTACTTC